A selection of T cell receptor beta chains follows, all from one sample in a study of blood T cell repertoires in COVID-19. Repertoires were generated with immunoSEQ multiplex PCR, while TCRdb's copy carries only in-frame clones and drops some. The table records under 20,000 clones, 80% to 90% of them present only once. Sequencing input: peripheral blood. Every receptor here comes from a human donor in a cohort sampled during active COVID-19. Both conserved end residues are part of each CDR3. The D gene is left open where the match is weak. Size is stated for part of the rows, as once, few or many counts, or as a class when the clone is expanded.

abundance	j_gene	d_gene	v_gene	CDR3aa	CDR3nt
.	TRBJ2-3	TRBD2	TRBV3-1/TRBV3-2	CASSQGRTSGPSTDTQYF	TGTGCCAGCAGCCAAGGTCGGACTAGCGGGCCTAGCACAGATACGCAGTATTTT
few	TRBJ1-6	.	TRBV21-1	CASRPNRDRGNYNSPLHF	TGTGCCAGCAGGCCTAATCGGGACAGGGGTAACTATAATTCACCCCTCCACTTT
.	TRBJ2-6	.	TRBV28	CASSLMYSGANVLTF	TGTGCCAGCAGTTTAATGTACTCTGGGGCCAACGTCCTGACTTTC
.	TRBJ2-3	.	TRBV11-2	CASSLVQKDTQYF	TGTGCCAGCAGCTTAGTCCAAAAAGATACGCAGTATTTT
.	TRBJ2-7	.	TRBV5-6	CASSLTGATYEQYF	TGTGCCAGCAGCTTGACCGGAGCGACCTACGAGCAGTACTTC
.	TRBJ1-1	TRBD1	TRBV12-3/TRBV12-4	CASRPSQGTEAFF	TGTGCCAGCAGACCCTCACAGGGGACTGAAGCTTTCTTT
.	TRBJ1-5	.	TRBV20-1	CSASHSGSNQPQHF	TGCAGTGCTAGTCACAGCGGTAGCAATCAGCCCCAGCATTTT
.	TRBJ2-1	.	TRBV7-6	CASSLSAGSYNEQFF	TGTGCCAGCAGCCTCTCAGCGGGCTCCTACAATGAGCAGTTCTTC
.	TRBJ1-5	.	TRBV11-2	CASSLGGKGQPQHF	TGTGCCAGCAGCTTAGGAGGGAAAGGACAGCCCCAGCATTTT
.	TRBJ2-1	TRBD1	TRBV27	CASSLTGANEQFF	TGTGCCAGCAGCCTGACAGGGGCAAATGAGCAGTTCTTC
.	TRBJ1-2	.	TRBV28	CASSSFNDRFGGYTF	TGTGCCAGCAGTTCCTTTAACGACAGGTTCGGAGGCTACACCTTC
.	TRBJ2-7	TRBD1	TRBV5-1	CASSRTGGSYEQYF	TGCGCCAGCAGCCGGACAGGGGGGAGCTACGAGCAGTACTTC
.	TRBJ1-2	.	TRBV6-1	CASSETWTEANYGYTF	TGTGCCAGCAGTGAAACATGGACAGAGGCTAACTATGGCTACACCTTC
.	TRBJ2-7	.	TRBV14	CASSQDFSRHYEQYF	TGTGCCAGCAGCCAAGATTTCTCGAGGCACTACGAGCAGTACTTC
.	TRBJ2-1	.	TRBV3-1/TRBV3-2	CASSRGRPQYNEQFF	TGTGCCAGCAGCCGAGGGCGACCTCAGTACAATGAGCAGTTCTTC
.	TRBJ2-7	.	TRBV5-6	CASSLGQSYEQYF	TGTGCCAGCAGCCTTGGACAGTCCTACGAGCAGTACTTC
.	TRBJ2-5	.	TRBV6-6	CASTPPGVPETQYF	TGTGCCAGCACTCCCCCGGGAGTGCCTGAGACCCAGTACTTC
.	TRBJ2-3	TRBD2	TRBV24-1	CATGGRGTSRENTDTQYF	TGTGCCACCGGGGGAAGGGGGACTAGTCGGGAGAACACAGATACGCAGTATTTT
.	TRBJ2-3	TRBD1	TRBV2	CASSATGKGTDTQYF	TGTGCCAGCAGTGCGACAGGGAAGGGCACAGATACGCAGTATTTT
.	TRBJ2-7	TRBD1	TRBV27	CASSFRDRGRNEQYF	TGTGCCAGCAGTTTTCGGGACAGGGGGAGGAACGAGCAGTACTTC
.	TRBJ2-7	TRBD2	TRBV19	CASARFGRDEQYF	TGTGCCAGTGCCCGCTTCGGGAGGGACGAGCAGTACTTC
.	TRBJ1-1	.	TRBV6-1	CASSESKVAGGVGEAFF	TGTGCCAGCAGTGAATCGAAGGTGGCAGGAGGGGTAGGTGAAGCTTTCTTT
.	TRBJ1-2	.	TRBV9	CASSVALSSGYTF	TGTGCCAGCAGCGTAGCTCTATCTAGTGGCTACACCTTC
.	TRBJ2-3	TRBD2	TRBV11-3	CASSRGLAGSSDTQYF	TGTGCCAGCAGCAGGGGACTAGCGGGATCGTCGGATACGCAGTATTTT
.	TRBJ1-4	TRBD1	TRBV18	CASSPNFRGPNEKLFF	TGTGCCAGCTCACCAAACTTCAGGGGGCCTAATGAAAAACTGTTTTTT
.	TRBJ1-2	.	TRBV27	CASSLSGTASGYTF	TGTGCCAGCAGTTTATCAGGGACTGCCAGCGGCTACACCTTC
.	TRBJ2-5	TRBD1	TRBV11-2	CASSLGQGGQETQYF	TGTGCCAGCAGCTTAGGACAGGGTGGGCAAGAGACCCAGTACTTC
.	TRBJ1-4	TRBD1	TRBV28	CASSWTGANEKLFF	TGTGCCAGCAGCTGGACAGGGGCTAATGAAAAACTGTTTTTT
.	TRBJ2-7	TRBD2	TRBV28	CASTTGGSGTSYEQYF	TGTGCCAGCACCACCGGGGGTAGCGGGACTTCATACGAGCAGTACTTC
.	TRBJ2-2	TRBD2	TRBV5-4	CASPSGNTGELFF	TGTGCCTCTCCTAGCGGAAACACCGGGGAGCTGTTTTTT
.	TRBJ2-5	.	TRBV6-2/TRBV6-3	CASSYSINSETQYF	TGTGCCAGCAGTTACTCGATCAACTCAGAGACCCAGTACTTC
.	TRBJ2-1	.	TRBV7-9	CASSLGSSSYEQFF	TGTGCCAGCAGCTTAGGTTCTTCCTCGTATGAGCAGTTCTTC
few	TRBJ1-5	TRBD1	TRBV28	CASSPGTANQPQHF	TGTGCCAGCAGTCCTGGGACAGCTAATCAGCCCCAGCATTTT
.	TRBJ2-5	TRBD1	TRBV2	CASSRDRETQYF	TGTGCCAGCAGTCGGGACAGGGAGACCCAGTACTTC
few	TRBJ2-1	TRBD2	TRBV29-1	CSAGPLAGGSNEQFF	TGCAGCGCGGGGCCACTAGCGGGAGGTTCCAATGAGCAGTTCTTC
.	TRBJ2-5	.	TRBV6-5	CASSSRLFQETQYF	TGTGCCAGCAGTTCCAGGCTTTTCCAAGAGACCCAGTACTTC
.	TRBJ1-3	.	TRBV9	CASIGGLFTPFSGNTIYF	TGTGCCAGCATCGGAGGGCTATTTACCCCATTCTCTGGAAACACCATATATTTT
.	TRBJ2-1	TRBD1	TRBV24-1	CATSEGTGDYNEQFF	TGTGCCACCAGTGAAGGGACAGGAGACTACAATGAGCAGTTCTTC
.	TRBJ1-1	.	TRBV28	CASSWGTRSTEAFF	TGTGCCAGCAGTTGGGGCACCAGGTCCACTGAAGCTTTCTTT
.	TRBJ2-7	.	TRBV5-4	CASSGQYVNEQYF	TGTGCCAGCTCTGGACAGTATGTCAACGAGCAGTACTTC
.	TRBJ2-1	TRBD1	TRBV30	CAWSKGGQGRREQFF	TGTGCCTGGAGTAAGGGGGGACAGGGGAGGCGTGAGCAGTTCTTC
.	TRBJ1-5	.	TRBV3-1/TRBV3-2	CASSQDSAGQPQHF	TGTGCCAGCAGCCAAGATTCGGCCGGGCAGCCCCAGCATTTT
.	TRBJ1-1	.	TRBV19	CASLTGGGITEAFF	TGTGCCAGCCTAACCGGGGGGGGAATCACTGAAGCTTTCTTT
.	TRBJ1-3	.	TRBV28	CASSTNDLSPGNTIYF	TGTGCCAGCAGTACTAACGACCTGTCCCCTGGAAACACCATATATTTT
few	TRBJ2-7	TRBD1	TRBV2	CASARQGAAYEQYF	TGTGCCAGCGCAAGACAGGGCGCGGCCTACGAGCAGTACTTC
.	TRBJ2-1	TRBD2	TRBV5-1	CATNPGGGPGNEQFF	TGCGCCACCAACCCCGGGGGAGGGCCCGGCAATGAGCAGTTCTTC
.	TRBJ1-5	TRBD1	TRBV11-2	CASSQNRGNQPQHF	TGTGCCAGCAGTCAAAACAGGGGGAATCAGCCCCAGCATTTT
.	TRBJ1-1	TRBD1	TRBV27	CASSLRTGGTNMNTEAFF	TGTGCCAGCAGTCTCCGGACAGGAGGCACTAATATGAACACTGAAGCTTTCTTT
.	TRBJ1-2	TRBD1	TRBV5-4	CASNMGSTGQLKVGYTF	TGTGCCAGCAATATGGGGTCCACGGGACAGTTAAAAGTGGGCTACACCTTC
few	TRBJ2-7	TRBD2	TRBV5-6	CASSLRADGAGGGYEQYF	TGTGCCAGCAGCTTGAGGGCGGATGGAGCGGGAGGGGGTTACGAGCAGTACTTC
.	TRBJ1-1	.	TRBV2	CASSERGLRDTEAFF	TGTGCCAGCAGTGAGCGGGGGCTGAGGGACACTGAAGCTTTCTTT
.	TRBJ2-2	.	TRBV28	CASSLSAGTNTGELFF	TGTGCCAGCAGTTTATCCGCGGGGACGAACACCGGGGAGCTGTTTTTT
.	TRBJ2-1	TRBD1	TRBV5-4	CASSLGQGGYNEQFF	TGTGCCAGCAGCTTGGGACAGGGTGGGTACAATGAGCAGTTCTTC
.	TRBJ1-2	.	TRBV10-3	CAISERGSYGYTF	TGTGCCATCAGTGAAAGAGGAAGTTATGGCTACACCTTC
few	TRBJ1-5	.	TRBV3-1/TRBV3-2	CASSQDLRINQPQHF	TGTGCCAGCAGCCAAGATCTGCGTATCAATCAGCCCCAGCATTTT
.	TRBJ1-1	.	TRBV11-2	CASSLYGVNTEAFF	TGTGCCAGCAGCTTATACGGGGTTAACACTGAAGCTTTCTTT
few	TRBJ1-1	.	TRBV19	CASSIGSGFGTEAFF	TGTGCCAGTAGTATCGGTTCAGGGTTTGGCACTGAAGCTTTCTTT
.	TRBJ1-1	TRBD1	TRBV5-1	CASSLGTGVNTEAFF	TGCGCCAGCAGCTTGGGGACAGGGGTGAACACTGAAGCTTTCTTT
.	TRBJ2-5	TRBD2	TRBV4-1	CASSQATSGRETQYF	TGCGCCAGCAGCCAGGCCACTAGCGGGAGGGAGACCCAGTACTTC
.	TRBJ1-2	.	TRBV5-1	CASSLDSGDWGGYTF	TGCGCCAGCAGCTTGGATTCCGGGGACTGGGGCGGCTACACCTTC